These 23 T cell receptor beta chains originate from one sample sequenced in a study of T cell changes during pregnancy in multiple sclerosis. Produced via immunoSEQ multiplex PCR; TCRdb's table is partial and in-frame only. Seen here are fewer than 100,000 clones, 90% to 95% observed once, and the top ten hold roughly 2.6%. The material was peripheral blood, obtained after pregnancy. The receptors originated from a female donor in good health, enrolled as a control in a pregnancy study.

The DNA for the CDR3 is TGTGCCAGCTCCTTTAGCGGGTCCTCCTACAATGAGCAGTTCTTC. Translating it yields CASSFSGSSYNEQFF. The genes are TRBV7-3 and TRBJ2-1; 7 bases fit TRBD2. The junction had 7 bases not matched to a gene; V was cut back by 8 bases and J by 0 bases. CDR3 length: 15 residues. CDR1 SGHTA and CDR2 FQGTGA come from the germline V gene.

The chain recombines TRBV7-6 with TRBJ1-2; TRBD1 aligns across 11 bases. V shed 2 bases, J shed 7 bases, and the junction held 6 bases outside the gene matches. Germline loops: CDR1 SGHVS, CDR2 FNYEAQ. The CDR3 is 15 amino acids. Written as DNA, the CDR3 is TGTGCCAGCAGCTTAACCGGACAGGGGGCCGGTGGCTACACCTTC. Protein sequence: CASSLTGQGAGGYTF. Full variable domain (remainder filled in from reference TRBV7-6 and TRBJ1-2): GAGVSQSPRYKVTKRGQDVALRCDPISGHVSLYWYRQALGQGPEFLTYFNYEAQQDKSGLPNDRFSAERPEGSISTLTIQRTEQRDSAMYRCASSLTGQGAGGYTFGSGTRLTVV.

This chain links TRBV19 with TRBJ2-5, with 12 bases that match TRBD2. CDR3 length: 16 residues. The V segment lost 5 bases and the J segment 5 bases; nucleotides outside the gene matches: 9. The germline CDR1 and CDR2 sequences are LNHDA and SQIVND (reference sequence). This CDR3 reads CASSPRTSGIVETQYF. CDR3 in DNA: TGTGCCAGTAGTCCCAGGACTAGCGGGATTGTGGAGACCCAGTACTTC. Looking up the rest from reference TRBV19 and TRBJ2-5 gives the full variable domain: DGGITQSPKYLFRKEGQNVTLSCEQNLNHDAMYWYRQDPGQGLRLIYYSQIVNDFQKGDIAEGYSVSREKKESFPLTVTSAQKNPTAFYLCASSPRTSGIVETQYFGPGTRLLVL.

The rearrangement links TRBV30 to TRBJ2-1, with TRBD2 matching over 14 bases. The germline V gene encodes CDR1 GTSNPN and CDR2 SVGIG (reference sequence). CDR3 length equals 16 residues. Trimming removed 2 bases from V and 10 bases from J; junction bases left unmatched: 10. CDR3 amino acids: CAWSPMTSGGAGEQFF. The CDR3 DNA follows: TGTGCCTGGAGTCCTATGACTAGCGGGGGGGCAGGAGAGCAGTTCTTC. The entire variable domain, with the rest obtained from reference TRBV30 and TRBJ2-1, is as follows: SQTIHQWPATLVQPVGSPLSLECTVEGTSNPNLYWYRQAAGRGLQLLFYSVGIGQISSEVPQNLSASRPQDRQFILSSKKLLLSDSGFYLCAWSPMTSGGAGEQFFGPGTRLTVL.

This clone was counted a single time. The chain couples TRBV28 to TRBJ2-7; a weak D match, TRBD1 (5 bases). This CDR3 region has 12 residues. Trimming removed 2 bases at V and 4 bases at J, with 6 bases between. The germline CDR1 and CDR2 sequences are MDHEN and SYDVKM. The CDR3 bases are TGTGCCAGCAGTTTACCAGGGTACGAGCAGTACTTC. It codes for CASSLPGYEQYF.

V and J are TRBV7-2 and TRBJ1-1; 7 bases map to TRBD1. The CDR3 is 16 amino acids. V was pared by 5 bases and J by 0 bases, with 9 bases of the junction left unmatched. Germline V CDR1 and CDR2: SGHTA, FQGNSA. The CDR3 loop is CASSIQGPSMNTEAFF. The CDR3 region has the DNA TGTGCCAGCAGCATACAGGGGCCCTCGATGAACACTGAAGCTTTCTTT.

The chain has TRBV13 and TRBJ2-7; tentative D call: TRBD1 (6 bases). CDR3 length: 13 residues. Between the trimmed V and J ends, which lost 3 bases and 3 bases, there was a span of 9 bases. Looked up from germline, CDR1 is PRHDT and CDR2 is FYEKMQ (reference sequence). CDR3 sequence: CASSLLQGYEQYF. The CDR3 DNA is TGTGCCAGCAGCTTGTTACAGGGCTACGAGCAGTACTTC.

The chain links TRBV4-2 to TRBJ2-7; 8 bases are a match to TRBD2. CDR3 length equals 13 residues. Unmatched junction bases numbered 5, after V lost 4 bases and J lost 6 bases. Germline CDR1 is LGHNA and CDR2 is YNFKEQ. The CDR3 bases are TGTGCCAGCAGCCCCGGGGGGGGAAGCGAGCAGTACTTC. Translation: CASSPGGGSEQYF.

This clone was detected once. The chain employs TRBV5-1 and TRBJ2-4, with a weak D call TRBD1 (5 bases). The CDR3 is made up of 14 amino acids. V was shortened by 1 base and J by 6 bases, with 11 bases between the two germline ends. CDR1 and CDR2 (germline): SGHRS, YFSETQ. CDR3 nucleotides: TGCGCCAGCAGCTTGCCCCAGGGCGGAAACATTCAGTACTTC. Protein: CASSLPQGGNIQYF.

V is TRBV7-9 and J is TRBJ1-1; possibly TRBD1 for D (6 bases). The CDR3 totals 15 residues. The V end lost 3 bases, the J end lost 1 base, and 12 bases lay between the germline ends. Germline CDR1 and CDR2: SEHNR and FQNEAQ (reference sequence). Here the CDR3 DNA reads TGTGCCAGCAGCTTGGTGACAGGAAAGAACACTGAAGCTTTCTTT. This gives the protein CASSLVTGKNTEAFF.

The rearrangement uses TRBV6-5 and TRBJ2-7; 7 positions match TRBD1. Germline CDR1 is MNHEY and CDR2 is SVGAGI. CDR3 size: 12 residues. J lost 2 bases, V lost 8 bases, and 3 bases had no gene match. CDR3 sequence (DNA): TGTGCCAGCCGACAGGGAACCTACGAGCAGTACTTC. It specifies CASRQGTYEQYF.

CDR3 amino acids: CASTPIEGDEQYF. CDR3 nucleotide sequence: TGTGCCAGCACCCCAATCGAGGGGGACGAGCAGTACTTC. The chain employs TRBV6-5 and TRBJ2-7; D is perhaps TRBD1 (6 bases). CDR1 is MNHEY, CDR2 SVGAGI, per germline. This CDR3 comprises 13 residues. V was cut by 7 bases and J by 5 bases, with 15 bases left in between.

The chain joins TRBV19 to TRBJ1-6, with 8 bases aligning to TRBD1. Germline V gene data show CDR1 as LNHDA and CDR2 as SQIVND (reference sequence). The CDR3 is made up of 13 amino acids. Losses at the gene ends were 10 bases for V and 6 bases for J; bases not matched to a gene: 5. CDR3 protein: CATTDRGNSPLHF. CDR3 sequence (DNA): TGTGCCACCACCGACAGGGGTAATTCACCCCTCCACTTT.

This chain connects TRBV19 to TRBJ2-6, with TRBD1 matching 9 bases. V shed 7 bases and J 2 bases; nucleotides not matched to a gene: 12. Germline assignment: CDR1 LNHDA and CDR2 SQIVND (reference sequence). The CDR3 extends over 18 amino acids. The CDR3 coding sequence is TGTGCCAGTACCACACCGGACAGGGGTGTTACTGGGGCCAACGTCCTGACTTTC. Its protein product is CASTTPDRGVTGANVLTF.

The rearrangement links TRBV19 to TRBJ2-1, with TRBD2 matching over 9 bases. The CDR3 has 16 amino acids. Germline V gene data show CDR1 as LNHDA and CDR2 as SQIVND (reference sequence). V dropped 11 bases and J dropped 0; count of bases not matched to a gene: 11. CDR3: CAVGYLSGGSYNEQFF. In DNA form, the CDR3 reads TGTGCCGTTGGGTACCTTAGCGGGGGCTCCTACAATGAGCAGTTCTTC.

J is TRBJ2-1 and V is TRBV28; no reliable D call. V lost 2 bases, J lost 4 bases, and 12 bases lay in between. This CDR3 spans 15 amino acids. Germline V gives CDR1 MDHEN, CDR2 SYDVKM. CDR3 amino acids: CASSLSGGPYNEQFF. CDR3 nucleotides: TGTGCCAGCAGTTTAAGTGGCGGTCCATACAATGAGCAGTTCTTC.

DNA of the CDR3: TGTGCCTGGAGCCCGGGAACTCCGGGCGAGCAGTACTTC. As protein: CAWSPGTPGEQYF. This chain uses TRBV30 with TRBJ2-7; tentatively, D is TRBD2 (5 bases). The CDR3 is 13 residues long. Trimming removed 3 bases at V and 6 bases at J, with 15 bases between. Germline V gene lookup returns CDR1 GTSNPN and CDR2 SVGIG (reference sequence).

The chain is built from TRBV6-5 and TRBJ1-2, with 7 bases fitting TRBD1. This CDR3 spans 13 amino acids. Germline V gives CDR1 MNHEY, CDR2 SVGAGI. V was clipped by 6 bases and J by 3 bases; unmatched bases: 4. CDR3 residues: CASRPDRDYGYTF. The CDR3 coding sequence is TGTGCCAGCAGACCCGACAGGGACTATGGCTACACCTTC.

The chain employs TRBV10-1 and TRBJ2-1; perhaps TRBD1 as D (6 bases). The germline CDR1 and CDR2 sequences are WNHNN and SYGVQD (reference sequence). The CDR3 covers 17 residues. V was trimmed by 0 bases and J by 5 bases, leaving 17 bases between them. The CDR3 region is CASSESGTNLGHNEQFF. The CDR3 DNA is TGCGCCAGCAGTGAGTCTGGGACAAACTTGGGCCACAATGAGCAGTTCTTC.

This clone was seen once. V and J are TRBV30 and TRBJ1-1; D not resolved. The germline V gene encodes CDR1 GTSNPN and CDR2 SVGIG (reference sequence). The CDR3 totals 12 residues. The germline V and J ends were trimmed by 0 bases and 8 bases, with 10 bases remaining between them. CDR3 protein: CAWSVVRNEAFF. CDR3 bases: TGTGCCTGGAGTGTGGTCAGGAACGAAGCTTTCTTT.

CDR3 sequence reads: CASSPGQGDWSYTF. CDR3 coding DNA: TGTGCCAGCAGTCCGGGACAGGGGGATTGGAGCTACACCTTC. The rearrangement links TRBV28 to TRBJ1-2, with 11 bases lining up with TRBD1. Germline CDR1 MDHEN, CDR2 SYDVKM. CDR3 length: 14 amino acids. V shed 5 bases, J shed 9 bases, and the junction held 8 bases outside the gene matches.

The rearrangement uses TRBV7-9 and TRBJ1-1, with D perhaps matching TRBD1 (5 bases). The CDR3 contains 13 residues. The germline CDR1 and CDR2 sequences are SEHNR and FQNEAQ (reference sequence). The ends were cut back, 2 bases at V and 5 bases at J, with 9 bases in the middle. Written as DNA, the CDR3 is TGTGCCAGCAGCTTAAGGACACCTACTGAAGCTTTCTTT. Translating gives CASSLRTPTEAFF.

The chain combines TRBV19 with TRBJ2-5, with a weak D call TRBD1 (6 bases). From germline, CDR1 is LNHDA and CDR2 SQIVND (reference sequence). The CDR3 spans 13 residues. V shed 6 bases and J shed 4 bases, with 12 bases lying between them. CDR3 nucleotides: TGTGCCAGTAGAAGTGGACAGCGAGAGACCCAGTACTTC. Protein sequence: CASRSGQRETQYF.